Listed here are 15 T cell receptor beta chains from one sample, sequenced in a study of neurological immune-mediated disorders (dated by TCRdb to about 2019). Libraries were prepared through 5' RACE. Reads for this sample came from an Illumina HiSeq 2500. TCRdb reran the public reads through fastp at Q25 and MiXCR, keeping productive beta chains. Under each unique CDR3 protein, matching rows form one entry showing the most common genes and DNA. This sample lists more than 60,000 distinct CDR3 sequences; around 3.8% were detected once. The ten largest account for over 2% of the sample. Sequenced input: PBMCs. The receptors come from a woman aged 50 to 60 with multiple sclerosis.

Ten or more counts support this clonotype. The CDR3 loop reads CSAKHRVGHLHF. Written as DNA, the CDR3 is TGCAGTGCTAAACACAGGGTCGGGCACCTCCACTTT. The chain uses TRBV20-1 and TRBJ1-6, with TRBD1 as a possible D gene (6 bases). Per germline, CDR1 DFQATT and CDR2 SNEGSKA (reference sequence). The ends were cut back, 4 bases at V and 15 bases at J, with 16 bases in the middle. The CDR3 loop spans 12 amino acids.

This clonotype appeared many times. J is TRBJ2-1 and V is TRBV10-3, with 11 bases fitting TRBD2. The CDR3 covers 19 residues. CDR1 ENHRY and CDR2 SYGVKD come from the germline V gene. J lost 0 bases, V lost 10 bases, and 17 bases had no gene match. The CDR3 here is CATETRLAGMEPSYNEQFF. DNA for the CDR3: TGTGCCACCGAGACCCGACTAGCGGGGATGGAGCCCTCCTACAATGAGCAGTTCTTC.

This clonotype has a count of ten or more. The genes are TRBV7-2 and TRBJ2-2; possible D gene TRBD1, 5 bases. Trimming shortened V by 5 bases and J by 1 base, and 17 bases separated the two germline ends. Germline V gives CDR1 SGHTA, CDR2 FQGNSA. This CDR3 is built from 17 residues. The CDR3 protein is CASSPSIRGQNTGELFF. The CDR3 bases are TGTGCCAGCAGCCCCTCCATAAGGGGCCAGAACACCGGGGAGCTGTTTTTT.

This clonotype appeared many times. The chain couples TRBV20-1 to TRBJ1-1, with a possible D match to TRBD1 (5 bases). CDR1 is DFQATT and CDR2 is SNEGSKA in the germline V gene (reference sequence). The CDR3 runs 13 residues. Trimming removed 5 bases from V and 0 bases from J, with 10 bases in between. CDR3 nucleotides: TGCAGTGCTCTGGGGCAGTTGAACACTGAAGCTTTCTTT. Protein: CSALGQLNTEAFF.

This clonotype showed up many times. V usage is TRBV5-1 and J usage is TRBJ2-3; D may be TRBD1 (5 bases). The V and J ends lost 0 bases and 2 bases respectively, with 7 bases between them. This CDR3 comprises 14 residues. CDR1 SGHRS and CDR2 YFSETQ come from the germline V gene. The CDR3 sequence: CASSLGQLTDTQYF. The CDR3 DNA follows: TGCGCCAGCAGCTTGGGACAGCTCACAGATACGCAGTATTTT.

This clonotype came up many times. Compared with germline, one end of the junction differs, possibly owing to a read error. This rearrangement joins TRBV6-2 or TRBV6-3 to TRBJ1-5, with D unresolved. The CDR3 spans 13 residues. Germline V lookup: CDR1 MNHEY, CDR2 SVGEGT. This chain's CDR3 is CASTPQVGQPQNF. CDR3 nucleotides: TGTGCCAGCACCCCCCAAGTTGGGCAGCCCCAGAATTTT.

This clonotype was seen a few times. This chain connects TRBV7-9 to TRBJ2-7; no clear D gene. V lost 6 bases and J 3 bases, leaving 12 bases between the germline ends. CDR1 is SEHNR and CDR2 is FQNEAQ in the germline V gene (reference sequence). This CDR3 has 13 residues. In DNA form, the CDR3 reads TGTGCCAGCAGAGTTGATGGGCGCTACGAGCAGTACTTC. Protein sequence: CASRVDGRYEQYF. Full variable domain (remainder filled in from reference TRBV7-9 and TRBJ2-7): DTGVSQNPRHKITKRGQNVTFRCDPISEHNRLYWYRQTLGQGPEFLTYFQNEAQLEKSRLLSDRFSAERPKGSFSTLEIQRTEQGDSAMYLCASRVDGRYEQYFGPGTRLTVT.

The table lists this clonotype with many counts. The rearrangement joins TRBV20-1 to TRBJ1-5, with 12 bases lining up with TRBD1. V lost 0 bases and J lost 5; bases outside the gene matches: 11. The germline gives CDR1 DFQATT, CDR2 SNEGSKA (reference sequence). This CDR3 has 18 residues. The CDR3 DNA reads TGCAGTGCTAGAGACTTAGGAAGGGGACAGGGGGCTTATCAGCCCCAGCATTTT. Its translation is CSARDLGRGQGAYQPQHF.

This clonotype has ten or more counts. The CDR3 region is CASSLGEGLSYTF. The CDR3 region has the DNA TGCGCCAGCTCCCTGGGGGAGGGATTAAGCTACACCTTC. This rearrangement joins TRBV5-1 to TRBJ1-2, with D possibly TRBD1 on 5 matching bases. Trimming cost V 7 bases and J 9 bases, with 19 bases left between them. CDR3 length: 13 amino acids. In germline, CDR1 is SGHRS, CDR2 YFSETQ.

This clonotype has at least ten counts. The chain carries TRBV5-1 and TRBJ2-7; TRBD2 matches at 10 bases. There are 14 residues in the CDR3. CDR1 and CDR2 (germline): SGHRS, YFSETQ. V was pared by 8 bases and J by 6 bases, with 11 bases of the junction left unmatched. The CDR3 nucleotides are TGCGCCAGTCAGGGTCTAGCGGGAGTGGGCGAGCAGTACTTC. It is translated as CASQGLAGVGEQYF.

This clonotype was seen at least ten times. The V and J genes are TRBV24-1 and TRBJ1-5; TRBD1 matches 9 bases. CDR3 length: 17 residues. From germline, CDR1 is KGHDR and CDR2 SFDVKD. Losses at the gene ends were 5 bases for V and 0 bases for J; bases not matched to a gene: 7. CDR3 sequence: CATSGGTGSYSNQPQHF. CDR3 nucleotides: TGTGCCACCAGTGGTGGGACAGGGAGTTATAGCAATCAGCCCCAGCATTTT.

This clonotype was seen repeatedly, ten times or more. The genes are TRBV4-3 and TRBJ2-6; the D is unclear. The CDR3 extends over 16 amino acids. Germline CDR1 is LGHNA and CDR2 is YSLEER. V lost 0 bases to trimming and J lost 1 base, with 7 bases between them. This chain's CDR3 is CASSQEIVSGANVLTF. CDR3 bases: TGCGCCAGCAGCCAAGAAATAGTTTCTGGGGCCAACGTCCTGACTTTC.

In this sample, this clonotype is medium-sized. The V gene is TRBV5-1, the J gene TRBJ2-7; D is ambiguous. This CDR3 has 11 amino acids. V lost 0 bases to trimming and J lost 4 bases, with 2 bases between them. Germline V gene data show CDR1 as SGHRS and CDR2 as YFSETQ. DNA for the CDR3: TGCGCCAGCAGCTTGGGGTACGAGCAGTACTTC. As protein: CASSLGYEQYF.

Many counts were recorded for this clonotype. This chain connects TRBV7-2 to TRBJ2-7, with 9 nucleotides matching TRBD2. This CDR3 has 15 amino acids. Germline values: CDR1 SGHTA, CDR2 FQGNSA. V was clipped by 4 bases and J by 1 base; unmatched bases: 5. CDR3 loop: CASSSGLATSYEQYF. The DNA of the CDR3 is TGTGCCAGCAGCTCGGGACTAGCCACATCCTACGAGCAGTACTTC. Supplemented by reference TRBV7-2 and TRBJ2-7, the full variable domain reads GAGVSQSPSNKVTEKGKDVELRCDPISGHTALYWYRQSLGQGLEFLIYFQGNSAPDKSGLPSDRFSAERTGGSVSTLTIQRTQQEDSAVYLCASSSGLATSYEQYFGPGTRLTVT.

This clonotype has a count of ten or more. This chain connects TRBV5-4 to TRBJ2-7; D is possibly TRBD2 (6 bases). V lost 1 base to trimming and J lost 3 bases, with 8 bases between them. CDR3 length: 13 residues. Looked up from germline, CDR1 is SGHNT and CDR2 is YYREEE (reference sequence). The CDR3 reads CASSLWRGYEQYF. CDR3 sequence (DNA): TGTGCCAGCAGCTTGTGGCGGGGCTACGAGCAGTACTTC. Full variable domain (remainder filled in from reference TRBV5-4 and TRBJ2-7): ETGVTQSPTHLIKTRGQQVTLRCSSQSGHNTVSWYQQALGQGPQFIFQYYREEENGRGNFPPRFSGLQFPNYSSELNVNALELDDSALYLCASSLWRGYEQYFGPGTRLTVT.